These 30 T cell receptor beta chains were sequenced from one sample in a study of cytomegalovirus exposure and HLA in healthy donors. Primers: 60 Vbeta forward and 13 Jbeta reverse. The protocol was immunoSEQ multiplex PCR, while the TCRdb copy is restricted to in-frame clones and leaves out a portion. The repertoire holds 150,000 to 200,000 clones, 75% to 85% seen once, with about 1.9% in the top ten. The material sequenced was PBMCs. The receptors shown here come from a woman aged 18-29 years in good health and CMV-seropositive.

The chain employs TRBV4-2 and TRBJ2-3; weak D call: TRBD1 (5 bases). With 3 bases removed from V and 3 bases from J, the gap between germline ends came to 10 bases. The CDR3 runs 14 residues. Germline values: CDR1 LGHNA, CDR2 YNFKEQ. The CDR3: CASSHQKGTDTQYF. In nucleotides, the CDR3 is TGTGCCAGCAGCCACCAAAAGGGGACAGATACGCAGTATTTT.

DNA for the CDR3: TGTGCCAGTAGTACCACAGGGGCTCGGGGCTATGGCTACACCTTC. It yields the protein CASSTTGARGYGYTF. The chain carries TRBV19 and TRBJ1-2; 7 bases are shared with TRBD1. The CDR3 length is 15 residues. Per germline, CDR1 LNHDA and CDR2 SQIVND (reference sequence). V trimming: 4 bases; J trimming: 4 bases; junction bases outside the gene matches: 9.

The chain carries TRBV7-9 and TRBJ1-2; 7 bases line up with TRBD1. CDR1 and CDR2 (germline): SEHNR, FQNEAQ (reference sequence). With 4 bases clipped from V and 2 bases from J, the junction kept 7 bases outside the gene matches. This CDR3 has 15 residues. Here the CDR3 DNA reads TGTGCCAGCAGCTCACCACAGGGGTGGAACTATGGCTACACCTTC. This translates into CASSSPQGWNYGYTF.

The chain recombines TRBV4-3 with TRBJ2-2; the match to TRBD1 covers 11 bases. The CDR3 has 15 amino acids. Trimming removed 4 bases from V and 5 bases from J; junction bases left unmatched: 3. Germline CDR1 reads LGHNA; CDR2 reads YSLEER. The CDR3 DNA reads TGCGCCAGCAGCCTGGGGACAGGGGGAACCGGGGAGCTGTTTTTT. Its protein is CASSLGTGGTGELFF.

The V gene is TRBV6-5, the J gene TRBJ2-1; 8 nucleotides line up with TRBD1. The CDR3 loop spans 15 amino acids. Germline V gives CDR1 MNHEY, CDR2 SVGAGI. Unmatched junction bases numbered 8, after V lost 6 bases and J lost 4 bases. The CDR3 nucleotides read TGTGCCAGCAGGCCTACAGGGGGTTTATACAATGAGCAGTTCTTC. Protein product: CASRPTGGLYNEQFF.

The chain carries TRBV9 and TRBJ2-6; D perhaps matches TRBD2 (5 bases). The germline CDR1 and CDR2 sequences are SGDLS and YYNGEE. Trimming shortened V by 0 bases and J by 0 bases, and 7 bases separated the two germline ends. The CDR3 spans 16 residues. The CDR3 DNA sequence: TGTGCCAGCAGCGTAGCTGGGAGCTCTGGGGCCAACGTCCTGACTTTC. Encoded protein: CASSVAGSSGANVLTF.

The count of this clone is one. The chain is built from TRBV29-1 and TRBJ1-2; the match to TRBD1 covers 8 bases. This CDR3 has 13 residues. The germline V gene encodes CDR1 SQVTM and CDR2 ANQGSEA. J gave up 7 bases and V 3 bases, and 7 bases lay outside the gene matches. The CDR3 spells CSVDGQGWGGYTF. CDR3 nucleotide sequence: TGCAGCGTTGACGGACAGGGCTGGGGTGGCTACACCTTC. Full variable domain (missing parts from reference TRBV29-1 and TRBJ1-2): SAVISQKPSRDICQRGTSLTIQCQVDSQVTMMFWYRQQPGQSLTLIATANQGSEATYESGFVIDKFPISRPNLTFSTLTVSNMSPEDSSIYLCSVDGQGWGGYTFGSGTRLTVV.

This clone has more than one count but fewer than ten. The chain is built from TRBV7-8 and TRBJ2-5, with D perhaps TRBD2 (5 bases). The CDR3 is made up of 16 amino acids. Per the germline V gene, CDR1 is SGHVS and CDR2 is FQNEAQ. V was clipped by 1 base and J by 4 bases, with 16 bases between them. As DNA, the CDR3 is TGTGCCAGCAGCTTAGGAGGGTTCGGTCTTCGAGAGACCCAGTACTTC. Translated: CASSLGGFGLRETQYF.

This clone was observed once. J is TRBJ2-5 and V is TRBV6-6; no firm D call. V dropped 1 base and J dropped 2 bases, with 8 bases sitting between them. CDR1 is MNHNY, CDR2 SVGAGI, per germline (reference sequence). The CDR3 covers 14 residues. CDR3 sequence reads: CASSYYLGQETQYF. CDR3 bases: TGTGCCAGCAGTTACTACCTCGGTCAAGAGACCCAGTACTTC.

This clone was detected a few times. CDR3 residues: CASRDRQIYGYTF. The CDR3 DNA sequence: TGTGCCAGCAGGGATAGACAGATCTATGGCTACACCTTC. The rearrangement joins TRBV2 to TRBJ1-2; a possible D gene is TRBD1 (5 bases). Germline V gives CDR1 SNHLY, CDR2 FYNNEI. The V gene lost 6 bases and the J gene lost 4 bases, with 12 bases spanning the gap. CDR3 size: 13 residues.

This clone was seen only a few times. The gene calls are TRBV7-2 and TRBJ2-7; TRBD2 is a possible D gene (6 bases). Trimming stripped 1 base from V and 4 bases from J, with 14 bases between. This CDR3 contains 15 residues. CDR1 and CDR2 from the germline V gene are SGHTA and FQGNSA. The CDR3 DNA follows: TGTGCCAGCAGCTTAGGAGGGCTCGCGGGGTACGAGCAGTACTTC. Protein: CASSLGGLAGYEQYF.

The rearrangement links TRBV2 to TRBJ2-3; D call uncertain. The CDR3 extends over 14 amino acids. Trimming left V 6 bases short and J 2 bases short, with 12 bases between. CDR1 and CDR2 from the germline V gene are SNHLY and FYNNEI. CDR3 DNA sequence: TGTGCCAGCAGAGTTCGTCAGGACACAGATACGCAGTATTTT. Its protein is CASRVRQDTDTQYF.

The chain links TRBV5-4 to TRBJ1-1; D possibly corresponds to TRBD1 (5 bases). This CDR3 is built from 13 residues. CDR1 and CDR2 from the germline V gene are SGHNT and YYREEE (reference sequence). V gave up 1 base and J gave up 11 bases, with 15 bases separating them. The CDR3, as DNA: TGTGCCAGCAGCTTGAGTATCAGGGAGGGGGCTTTCTTT. Translating it yields CASSLSIREGAFF.

The chain links TRBV7-3 to TRBJ2-3; D is possibly TRBD2 (6 bases). The CDR3 runs 16 residues. V was shortened by 2 bases and J by 1 base, with 13 bases between the two germline ends. Germline-derived CDR1 and CDR2 are SGHTA and FQGTGA. The CDR3 DNA reads as TGTGCCAGCAGCTTAGTTCCGGGACTGGGCACAGATACGCAGTATTTT. It is translated as CASSLVPGLGTDTQYF.

This sequence joins TRBV19 and TRBJ1-6, with 8 bases lining up with TRBD1. The V gene end was trimmed by 4 bases and the J gene end by 8 bases; junction bases not matched to a gene: 13. Germline CDR1 is LNHDA and CDR2 is SQIVND (reference sequence). The CDR3 extends over 17 amino acids. This chain's CDR3 is CASSRKLGGTGDSPLHF. DNA for the CDR3: TGTGCCAGTAGTAGGAAGTTGGGAGGGACAGGTGATTCACCCCTCCACTTT.

CDR3 loop: CASNPLAGGKYEQYF. The DNA of the CDR3 is TGTGCCAGCAATCCGCTAGCGGGGGGGAAATACGAGCAGTACTTC. The J gene is TRBJ2-7, the V gene TRBV6-5, with 12 bases that match TRBD2. Germline V gene data show CDR1 as MNHEY and CDR2 as SVGAGI. The V segment lost 7 bases and the J segment 4 bases; nucleotides outside the gene matches: 8. The CDR3 runs to 15 residues.

V is TRBV5-6 and J is TRBJ2-1; 7 positions agree with TRBD1. Germline CDR1 SGHDT, CDR2 YYEEEE. Germline trimming cut 4 bases from V and 0 bases from J; bases unmatched to any gene: 7. This CDR3 has 16 amino acids. The CDR3 DNA sequence: TGTGCCAGCAGCGTGTTGACAGGGCTCTCCTACAATGAGCAGTTCTTC. Its translation: CASSVLTGLSYNEQFF.

V gene TRBV7-2 combines with J gene TRBJ2-5; 12 bases align to TRBD2. The ends lost 2 bases at V and 4 bases at J; junction bases unmatched: 5. This CDR3 is 16 amino acids long. The germline V gene has CDR1 SGHTA and CDR2 FQGNSA. The CDR3 DNA is TGTGCCAGCAGCTTACAGACTAGCGGGGGACGAGAGACCCAGTACTTC. Translating gives CASSLQTSGGRETQYF.

This clone has a handful of counts. This chain uses TRBV5-5 with TRBJ1-4; TRBD1 is a possible D gene (6 bases). Germline loops: CDR1 SGHKS, CDR2 YYEKEE (reference sequence). This CDR3 spans 16 amino acids. The ends were cut back, 5 bases at V and 3 bases at J, with 17 bases in the middle. DNA for the CDR3: TGTGCCAGCAGTTCCCGACAGGAGTCGCCTAATGAAAAACTGTTTTTT. It yields the protein CASSSRQESPNEKLFF.

V gene TRBV11-2 combines with J gene TRBJ1-2, with 8 bases identical to TRBD1. The CDR3 length is 15 residues. Germline CDR1 reads SGHAT; CDR2 reads FQNNGV. Trimming took 5 bases from V and 6 from J; bases not matched to a gene: 11. CDR3 sequence: CASSLSRGRQHGYTF. Written as DNA, the CDR3 is TGTGCCAGCAGCCTGAGCAGGGGGCGCCAACATGGCTACACCTTC.

This clone showed up just a few times. The chain uses TRBV28 and TRBJ1-1; tentative D call: TRBD1 (6 bases). Looked up from germline, CDR1 is MDHEN and CDR2 is SYDVKM. V gave up 8 bases and J gave up 7 bases, with 11 bases separating them. The CDR3 has 11 amino acids. The chain's CDR3 is CASAVRGEAFF. In DNA, the CDR3 is TGTGCCAGCGCCGTCAGGGGTGAAGCTTTCTTT.

This chain connects TRBV7-3 to TRBJ1-6; possible D gene TRBD1, 5 bases. Germline CDR1 is SGHTA and CDR2 is FQGTGA. The V end lost 2 bases, the J end lost 9 bases, and 11 bases lay between the germline ends. This CDR3 comprises 14 residues. The CDR3 loop reads CASSLQGPGSPLHF. CDR3 sequence (DNA): TGTGCCAGCAGCTTACAGGGCCCAGGTTCACCCCTCCACTTT.

The chain has TRBV16 and TRBJ2-7; D is unresolved. Between the trimmed V and J ends, which lost 0 bases and 3 bases, there was a span of 9 bases. This CDR3 is built from 14 residues. The germline V gene encodes CDR1 KGHSY and CDR2 FQNENV. The CDR3 protein is CASSQSARNYEQYV. The CDR3 DNA reads as TGTGCCAGCAGCCAATCGGCCCGGAACTACGAGCAGTACGTC.

The rearrangement joins TRBV25-1 to TRBJ1-6; D might be TRBD1 (5 bases). Trimming shortened V by 2 bases and J by 8 bases, and 13 bases separated the two germline ends. This CDR3 spans 15 amino acids. The germline V gene has CDR1 MGHDK and CDR2 SYGVNS. The CDR3 region has the DNA TGTGCCAGCAGTGAAAGGGACTCTCGACATTCACCCCTCCACTTT. This sequence encodes CASSERDSRHSPLHF. Variable domain in full (rest from reference TRBV25-1 and TRBJ1-6): EADIYQTPRYLVIGTGKKITLECSQTMGHDKMYWYQQDPGMELHLIHYSYGVNSTEKGDLSSESTVSRIRTEHFPLTLESARPSHTSQYLCASSERDSRHSPLHFGNGTRLTVT.

This clone was detected only once. The V and J genes are TRBV21-1 and TRBJ2-5; the table gives TRBD2 as D, unverified against the DNA. TRBV21-1 is flagged as a pseudogene. This CDR3 is built from 16 residues. The CDR3, as DNA: TGTGCCAGCAGCAAAGGGAGGGCCACTAGGAGGGAGACCCAGTACTTC. This translates into CASSKGRATRRETQYF.

The rearrangement links TRBV6-4 to TRBJ1-1; D not resolved. V was clipped by 5 bases and J by 4 bases, with 11 bases between them. CDR1 and CDR2 (germline): MRHNA, SNTAGT. The CDR3 loop spans 13 amino acids. Written as DNA, the CDR3 is TGTGCCAGCAGTTGGTCTCCGGGCACTGAAGCTTTCTTT. Its translation is CASSWSPGTEAFF.

This clone has more than one count but fewer than ten. This chain links TRBV21-1 with TRBJ1-5; the D segment call TRBD1 is taken from the table without a DNA check. TRBV21-1 is listed as a pseudogene. The CDR3 consists of 18 residues. This chain's CDR3 is CASSKDRGPAVLNQPQHF. The CDR3 nucleotides read TGTGCCAGCAGCAAAGACAGGGGACCGGCTGTTTTAAATCAGCCCCAGCATTTT.

The chain recombines TRBV7-9 with TRBJ2-3; 8 bases agree with TRBD2. After removal of 0 bases from V and 2 bases from J, the junction contained 7 bases not matched to a gene. Per germline, CDR1 SEHNR and CDR2 FQNEAQ (reference sequence). The length of the CDR3 is 17 residues. The CDR3 protein is CASSLAPSGGSTDTQYF. CDR3 nucleotides: TGTGCCAGCAGCTTAGCCCCCAGCGGGGGCTCCACAGATACGCAGTATTTT.

CDR3 in amino acids: CASSRSGQGHGYTF. CDR3 in DNA: TGTGCCAGCAGCCGAAGCGGACAGGGCCATGGCTACACCTTC. V and J are TRBV7-9 and TRBJ1-2, with TRBD1 matching 8 bases. The germline V gene encodes CDR1 SEHNR and CDR2 FQNEAQ (reference sequence). Trimming cost V 5 bases and J 6 bases; bases outside gene matches: 8. The CDR3 covers 14 residues.

The chain links TRBV5-1 to TRBJ2-1, with 9 bases fitting TRBD1. V shed 7 bases, J shed 9 bases, and the junction held 14 bases outside the gene matches. Per germline, CDR1 SGHRS and CDR2 YFSETQ. CDR3 length equals 15 residues. The DNA of the CDR3 is TGCGCCAGCTACTTCGGGACAGGGACAAAAGGTGAGCAGTTCTTC. Its protein product is CASYFGTGTKGEQFF.